Here is one T cell receptor (beta chain) with its context. Authors' analysis steps: Reference gene primer amplification yielded estimated nucleated cell counts. Generated by immunoSEQ multiplex PCR, the TCRdb table keeps only in-frame clones and is missing some. V and J calls and clone size are given by that table; D and trimming were obtained from the DNA. The repertoire holds 100,000 or so clones, 88% seen once, with roughly 0.51% in the top ten. The record originates from a study of blood T cell repertoires in COVID-19. This CDR3 contains 14 residues. Germline CDR1 LNHDA, CDR2 SQIVND (reference sequence). V lost 3 bases to trimming and J lost 4 bases, with 7 bases between them.

Sequencing was performed on peripheral blood. V gene TRBV19 combines with J gene TRBJ1-6; the D is unclear. The sequence was obtained from a man aged 60 to 69 with acute or convalescent COVID-19. CDR3 nucleotide sequence: TGTGCCAGTAGTATGCGCCGATATAATTCACCCCTCCACTTT. It is translated as CASSMRRYNSPLHF.